The 29 T cell receptor beta chains below come from one sample, sequenced in a study of tumor and adjacent non-tumor tissue in lung cancer. No cell sorting was done before RNA was extracted from the tissue. TCRbeta libraries were built with three rounds of nested PCR, modified from ARM-PCR. TCRdb ran MiXCR on the multiplex PCR reads and lists one entry per CDR3 protein. The sample lists 100,000 to 120,000 distinct CDR3 sequences, 84% occurring once. Material for sequencing was lung tumor tissue. These receptors all stem from a man in his sixties or seventies with non-small cell lung cancer.

A word on this clonotype: No conserved phenylalanine or tryptophan ends this CDR3, so it is likely a read error. The V and J genes are TRBV11-3 and TRBJ1-2; D remains unclear. From germline, CDR1 is SGHNT and CDR2 YENEEA. CDR3 size: 13 residues. With 7 bases removed from V and 4 bases from J, the gap between germline ends came to 13 bases. CDR3 in DNA: TGTGCCAGCATCCCGCGACGGTGCTATGGCTACACCATA. Translation: CASIPRRCYGYTI.

This clonotype was seen a few times. The rearrangement joins TRBV4-2 to TRBJ2-3; 9 nucleotides align to TRBD2. V shed 6 bases, J shed 7 bases, and the junction held 14 bases outside the gene matches. The CDR3 totals 16 residues. Germline V gene sequence: CDR1 LGHNA, CDR2 YNFKEQ. CDR3: CASSQVRAGGLHTQYF. In nucleotides, the CDR3 is TGTGCCAGCAGTCAGGTTCGGGCGGGAGGGCTTCATACGCAGTATTTT.

A word on this clonotype: A much larger clone differs from this one at a single base, so this may be a read error. In nucleotides, the CDR3 is TGTGCCAGCAGCCTCACCACAGGGAAGAACACCGGGGAGCTGTTTTTT. This gives the protein CASSLTTGKNTGELFF. The chain has TRBV7-8 and TRBJ2-2, with D tentatively TRBD1 (6 bases). Per germline, CDR1 SGHVS and CDR2 FQNEAQ. The CDR3 loop spans 16 amino acids. V was shortened by 5 bases and J by 1 base, with 14 bases between the two germline ends.

This chain links TRBV5-5 with TRBJ2-5; D gene ambiguous. The CDR3 length is 13 residues. CDR1 and CDR2 from the germline V gene are SGHKS and YYEKEE (reference sequence). The CDR3 DNA is TGTGAAAGCAGCTTGGTTAGTCCGGAGACCCAGTACTTC. Translating it yields CESSLVSPETQYF.

As to this clonotype: At one end, the junction sequence differs from germline, possibly due to a read error. This chain uses TRBV6-5 with TRBJ1-1; perhaps TRBD1 as D (6 bases). Germline loops: CDR1 MNHEY, CDR2 SVGAGI. This CDR3 is 16 amino acids long. CDR3 region: CVSSTPMRAGVAEAFF. The CDR3, as DNA: TGTGTCAGCAGTACACCAATGAGGGCAGGGGTTGCCGAAGCTTTCTTT.

The rearrangement links TRBV6-1 to TRBJ1-2; D uncertain. The germline V and J ends were trimmed by 9 bases and 10 bases, with 18 bases remaining between them. The CDR3 is 12 residues long. The germline V gene encodes CDR1 MNHNS and CDR2 SASEGT. The CDR3 reads CASSLPIGAYTF. CDR3 DNA sequence: TGTGCCAGTAGCCTTCCGATCGGAGCCTACACCTTC.

For this clonotype: At one of its ends the junction is not consistent with the germline gene, which may arise from a read error. The chain recombines TRBV4-1 with TRBJ2-5; 9 bases align to TRBD2. The CDR3 is 16 residues long. CDR1 MGHRA and CDR2 YSYEKL come from the germline V gene. Here the CDR3 reads CASSQLGLAGIETRYF. The CDR3, as DNA: TGCGCCAGCAGCCAATTGGGACTAGCTGGAATTGAGACCCGGTACTTC.

Of note for this clonotype: The conserved closing phenylalanine or tryptophan is absent in this CDR3, likely reflecting a read error. V gene TRBV11-3 combines with J gene TRBJ2-1; the D gene is possibly TRBD2 (7 bases). Trimming took off 8 bases at V and 7 bases at J, with 24 bases between the two ends. CDR3 length: 16 amino acids. The germline gives CDR1 SGHNT, CDR2 YENEEA. CDR3 coding DNA: TGTGCCAGCTGCCCAGAGGGGGGGCTGGGGAAAAATGAGCAGTTCTCC. Residues: CASCPEGGLGKNEQFS.

This clonotype was counted at least ten times. The chain is built from TRBV5-1 and TRBJ2-6; D gene uncertain. This CDR3 region has 13 residues. Per germline, CDR1 SGHRS and CDR2 YFSETQ. Trimming took 0 bases from V and 5 from J, leaving 3 bases between them. CDR3 protein: CASSLGWANVLTF. The CDR3 bases are TGCGCCAGCAGCTTGGGCTGGGCCAACGTCCTGACTTTC. Combining the CDR3 with reference TRBV5-1 and TRBJ2-6 gives the whole variable domain KAGVTQTPRYLIKTRGQQVTLSCSPISGHRSVSWYQQTPGQGLQFLFEYFSETQRNKGNFPGRFSGRQFSNSRSEMNVSTLELGDSALYLCASSLGWANVLTFGAGSRLTVL.

Concerning this clonotype itself: A junction boundary mismatches the germline segment, possibly from a read error. The rearrangement uses TRBV11-3 and TRBJ1-1; no definite D call. The CDR3 covers 16 residues. Germline assignment: CDR1 SGHNT and CDR2 YENEEA. CDR3 sequence: CVSSLKRGRMNTEAFF. DNA of the CDR3: TGTGTCAGCAGCTTAAAGAGAGGGAGGATGAACACTGAAGCTTTCTTT.

For this clonotype: A junction end diverges from the germline sequence, so it may reflect a read error. The chain links TRBV11-2 to TRBJ2-1; 7 bases are shared with TRBD2. CDR3 length equals 18 residues. CDR1 and CDR2 from the germline V gene are SGHAT and FQNNGV. As DNA, the CDR3 is TGTGCCAGCACCTTACATGTGCGGGAGTGGGCCTCCTACAATGAGCAGATCTTC. Translating gives CASTLHVREWASYNEQIF.

Comment on this clonotype: Because the CDR3 is missing its conserved closing phenylalanine or tryptophan, this is likely a read error. The DNA is omitted, as the CDR3 cannot be located on it reliably, and the CDR3 follows TCRdb's listing. The V gene is TRBV5-4, the J gene TRBJ1-6; the D segment call TRBD1 is taken from the table without a DNA check. The CDR3 totals 15 residues, both ends included. Germline V gives CDR1 SGHNT, CDR2 YYREEE (reference sequence). CDR3 region: CASSTTGDSNSPLHY.

In regard to this clonotype: Mismatch with germline at one junction end may stem from a read error. This sequence joins TRBV6-5 and TRBJ1-2; D not resolved. The CDR3 is 16 residues long. In germline, CDR1 is MNHEY, CDR2 SVGAGI. The CDR3 coding sequence is TGTACCAGCATTTACTCGCACAGACCCTCTAACTATGGCTACACCTTC. Residues: CTSIYSHRPSNYGYTF.

The sample holds one count of this clonotype. The V call is TRBV12-3 or TRBV12-4, the J call TRBJ2-7; D gene unclear. This CDR3 region has 13 residues. V was clipped by 9 bases and J by 5 bases, with 17 bases between them. The CDR3 bases are TGTGCCAGTACTATGATTCCTGTCCACGAGCAGTACTTC. Translation: CASTMIPVHEQYF.

Of note for this clonotype: The conserved closing phenylalanine or tryptophan is absent in this CDR3, likely reflecting a read error. This sequence joins TRBV10-1 and TRBJ2-2; weak D call: TRBD2 (5 bases). V was clipped by 4 bases and J by 0 bases, with 9 bases between them. The germline CDR1 and CDR2 sequences are WNHNN and SYGVQD (reference sequence). This CDR3 spans 15 amino acids. The CDR3 region is CASSVRRSNTGELFL. CDR3 in DNA: TGCGCCAGCAGTGTAAGGAGGTCGAACACCGGGGAGCTGTTTTTA.

A word on this clonotype: A clone one base away is much larger, so this may be a read error. The CDR3 reads CAISLVLAGGDTQYF. DNA for the CDR3: TGCGCCATCAGCTTGGTGCTAGCGGGGGGAGATACGCAGTATTTT. The gene calls are TRBV5-1 and TRBJ2-3; TRBD2 agrees at 11 bases. The length of the CDR3 is 15 residues. Germline V gene lookup returns CDR1 SGHRS and CDR2 YFSETQ.

Regarding this clonotype: The junction does not match germline at one end; this may be a read error. The DNA for the CDR3 is TGTGCCAGCAGACAAGGAGCGGAGACATATGCGGAGACCCAGTACTTC. Translating gives CASRQGAETYAETQYF. This rearrangement joins TRBV4-2 to TRBJ2-5; D might be TRBD2 (5 bases). This CDR3 contains 16 residues. Germline CDR1 reads LGHNA; CDR2 reads YNFKEQ.

Regarding this clonotype: A read error is possible here, since a much larger clone lies one base away. The chain couples TRBV20-1 to TRBJ1-5, with D perhaps TRBD1 (5 bases). This CDR3 has 14 amino acids. CDR1 is DFQATT, CDR2 SNEGSKA, per germline (reference sequence). CDR3 amino acids: CSAQKQTVNLPQHF. The CDR3 nucleotides read TGCAGTGCCCAGAAGCAGACAGTAAATCTGCCCCAGCATTTT.

On this clonotype itself: The germline gene is not matched at one end of the junction; a read error may be the cause. The chain carries TRBV10-2 and TRBJ1-3; a possible D gene is TRBD1 (5 bases). Looked up from germline, CDR1 is WSHSY and CDR2 is SAAADI. CDR3 size: 13 residues. The CDR3 reads CASSRDPGNTTYF. CDR3 coding DNA: TGCGCAAGCAGTCGGGACCCTGGAAACACCACATATTTT.

As for this clonotype: The conserved final phenylalanine or tryptophan is absent from the CDR3, which likely points to a read error. The chain combines TRBV11-1 with TRBJ2-1; D could derive from TRBD1 or TRBD2 (5 bases each). The CDR3 sequence is 14 residues long. Germline V gene lookup returns CDR1 SGHAT and CDR2 FQDESV (reference sequence). DNA for the CDR3: TGTGTCAGCAGCCAACAACCGGCGAGGGGTGCGCAGTTCTTA. It specifies CVSSQQPARGAQFL.

The count of this clonotype is one. The rearrangement links TRBV5-6 to TRBJ1-2; D unclear. The length of the CDR3 is 15 residues. The germline V and J ends were trimmed by 2 bases and 10 bases, with 21 bases remaining between them. Germline V gene lookup returns CDR1 SGHDT and CDR2 YYEEEE. The CDR3 coding sequence is TGTGCCAGCAGCTTAGGACCTGACAAGCGGTACGACTACACCTTC. It translates to CASSLGPDKRYDYTF.

Concerning this clonotype itself: This is likely a read error, given that the CDR3 carries no conserved phenylalanine or tryptophan at its end. The chain uses TRBV11-3 and TRBJ1-1; possibly TRBD1 for D (6 bases). Germline CDR1 is SGHNT and CDR2 is YENEEA. Trimming left V 2 bases short and J 0 bases short, with 13 bases between. This CDR3 region has 16 residues. CDR3 protein: CASSLKTGWMNTEAFV. The CDR3 DNA reads as TGTGCCAGCAGCTTAAAGACAGGATGGATGAACACTGAAGCTTTCGTA.

A note on this clonotype: Its ends do not fully match the called genes, so a read error is possible. The chain has TRBV18 and TRBJ1-5; maybe TRBD1 (6 bases). The CDR3 is made up of 14 amino acids. CDR1 is KGHSH, CDR2 LQKENI, per germline. The CDR3 coding sequence is TGTGCCAGCTCCCACAGGGATAGCAAACAGCCCCAGCTTTTT. Protein product: CASSHRDSKQPQLF. Full variable domain (remainder filled in from reference TRBV18 and TRBJ1-5): NAGVMQNPRHLVRRRGQEARLRCSPMKGHSHVYWYRQLPEEGLKFMVYLQKENIIDESGMPKERFSAEFPKEGPSILRIQQVVRGDSAAYFCASSHRDSKQPQLFGDGTRLSIL.

With respect to this clonotype: Compared with germline, one end of the junction differs, possibly owing to a read error. This chain connects TRBV29-1 to TRBJ2-1; tentative D call: TRBD2 (6 bases). CDR1 and CDR2 from the germline V gene are SQVTM and ANQGSEA. The CDR3 covers 16 residues. The CDR3: CSVEGDPYLDYNEQFF. The CDR3 DNA reads as TGCAGCGTTGAGGGAGACCCCTATCTGGACTACAATGAACAGTTCTTC.

Points on this clonotype: A much larger clone differs from this one at a single base, so this may be a read error. V is TRBV5-1 and J is TRBJ2-7; tentative D call: TRBD1 (6 bases). Germline V gene lookup returns CDR1 SGHRS and CDR2 YFSETQ. The CDR3 runs to 14 residues. With 7 bases removed from V and 1 base from J, the gap between germline ends came to 15 bases. In nucleotides, the CDR3 is TGCGCCAGCCGTCCGGACAGCAGATCCTACGAGCAGTACTTC. This translates into CASRPDSRSYEQYF.

Turning to this clonotype: The junction departs from the called germline gene at one end, perhaps through a read error. The chain has TRBV4-2 and TRBJ2-7; D uncertain. The germline V gene encodes CDR1 LGHNA and CDR2 YNFKEQ. The CDR3 extends over 12 amino acids. CDR3 residues: CASSQDYEEQYF. CDR3 nucleotides: TGTGCCAGCAGTCAAGATTATGAGGAGCAGTACTTC.

This chain connects TRBV6-5 to TRBJ2-1; 10 bases line up with TRBD2. J lost 9 bases, V lost 10 bases, and 27 bases had no gene match. Germline V gives CDR1 MNHEY, CDR2 SVGAGI. This CDR3 is built from 19 residues. CDR3 in DNA: TGTGCCATTAGTTCACTGAGCGGGGTAGCGGGAGGCCGAGGATTTGAGCAGTTCTTC. Its protein product is CAISSLSGVAGGRGFEQFF.

Remarks on this clonotype: The conserved phenylalanine or tryptophan is not found at the CDR3 terminus, so this likely reflects a read error. V gene TRBV12-3 or TRBV12-4 combines with J gene TRBJ1-4; D is perhaps TRBD1 (5 bases). This CDR3 region has 15 residues. The V end lost 7 bases, the J end lost 4 bases, and 16 bases lay between the germline ends. For the CDR3, the DNA is TGTGCCAGCACTCCCCAGCAGGGTCTTAATGAAAAACTGTTTTAT. It yields the protein CASTPQQGLNEKLFY.

To note about this clonotype: The conserved final phenylalanine or tryptophan is absent from the CDR3, which likely points to a read error. The chain is built from TRBV6-6 and TRBJ2-1; TRBD2 aligns across 14 bases. This CDR3 is 13 amino acids long. Germline lookup yields CDR1 MNHNY and CDR2 SVGAGI (reference sequence). J was trimmed by 8 bases and V by 8 bases; bases with no gene match: 2. The CDR3 sequence is CASPTSGRDEQFL. The CDR3 DNA is TGTGCCAGCCCGACTAGCGGGAGGGATGAGCAGTTCCTC.